This passage covers 14 T cell receptor beta chains from one sample sequenced in a study of cytotoxic CD8 clonotypes in ibrutinib-treated CLL. Using immunoSEQ multiplex PCR, the repertoire was profiled, and TCRdb retains in-frame clones only, with some absent. The data show roughly 150,000 clones, over 65% seen once. This specimen consisted of PBMCs, obtained after 12 months of ibrutinib treatment. The receptors were gathered from a human donor with chronic lymphocytic leukemia.

The chain is built from TRBV28 and TRBJ2-7, with TRBD2 identical over 11 bases. The V gene end was trimmed by 8 bases and the J gene end by 0 bases; junction bases not matched to a gene: 6. This CDR3 spans 15 amino acids. Per the germline V gene, CDR1 is MDHEN and CDR2 is SYDVKM. The CDR3 loop is CASGVAGGPSYEQYF. The CDR3 DNA follows: TGTGCCAGCGGGGTAGCGGGAGGGCCCTCCTACGAGCAGTACTTC. Variable domain in full (rest from reference TRBV28 and TRBJ2-7): DVKVTQSSRYLVKRTGEKVFLECVQDMDHENMFWYRQDPGLGLRLIYFSYDVKMKEKGDIPEGYSVSREKKERFSLILESASTNQTSMYLCASGVAGGPSYEQYFGPGTRLTVT.

The V and J genes are TRBV21-1 and TRBJ1-1; the D call in the table, TRBD1, was not verified against the DNA. TRBV21-1 is shown as a pseudogene. This CDR3 contains 17 residues. This chain's CDR3 is CASSKLGRGHQNTEAFF. The CDR3 coding sequence is TGTGCCAGCAGCAAATTGGGGCGCGGACACCAGAACACTGAAGCTTTCTTT.

The rearrangement uses TRBV11-3 and TRBJ2-7; D ambiguous. The CDR3 length is 14 residues. With 5 bases removed from V and 1 base from J, the gap between germline ends came to 12 bases. Per the germline V gene, CDR1 is SGHNT and CDR2 is YENEEA. CDR3 in DNA: TGTGCCAGCAGCCCGTTCTACCCTTCCTACGAGCAGTACTTC. This encodes CASSPFYPSYEQYF.

As DNA, the CDR3 is TGTGCCAGCAGTCCCCGGACAGGGGGCAGGGAGCAGTACTTC. This translates into CASSPRTGGREQYF. The rearrangement joins TRBV6-1 to TRBJ2-7, with 11 nucleotides matching TRBD1. Losses at the gene ends were 5 bases for V and 7 bases for J; bases not matched to a gene: 7. The length of the CDR3 is 14 residues. The germline V gene has CDR1 MNHNS and CDR2 SASEGT.

This chain links TRBV9 with TRBJ2-7; a possible D gene is TRBD1 (6 bases). The CDR3 sequence is 14 residues long. The germline V gene encodes CDR1 SGDLS and CDR2 YYNGEE. Trimming took 3 bases from V and 3 from J, leaving 13 bases between them. The CDR3 DNA reads TGTGCCAGCAGCGCGGAGGACAGAAACTACGAGCAGTACTTC. Residues: CASSAEDRNYEQYF.

The chain recombines TRBV5-8 with TRBJ2-1, with TRBD1 as a possible D gene (6 bases). The germline CDR1 and CDR2 sequences are SGHTS and YDEGEE. The CDR3 runs 14 residues. V was trimmed by 4 bases and J by 6 bases, leaving 14 bases between them. CDR3 sequence reads: CASSLRVRGNEQFF. DNA of the CDR3: TGTGCCAGCAGCCTTAGGGTCAGGGGCAATGAGCAGTTCTTC.

The chain carries TRBV5-1 and TRBJ2-3; no clear D. The CDR3 contains 13 residues. Looked up from germline, CDR1 is SGHRS and CDR2 is YFSETQ. The V gene lost 9 bases and the J gene lost 2 bases, with 13 bases spanning the gap. The CDR3, as DNA: TGCGCCACCTCTGTGTCTTACACAGATACGCAGTATTTT. Translating gives CATSVSYTDTQYF.

The rearrangement uses TRBV9 and TRBJ1-1, with a tentative D call TRBD1 (5 bases). Per the germline V gene, CDR1 is SGDLS and CDR2 is YYNGEE. The V and J ends lost 4 bases and 5 bases respectively, with 12 bases between them. The CDR3 consists of 13 residues. The CDR3 DNA follows: TGTGCCAGCAGCCCCCAGGGACCGACTGAAGCTTTCTTT. As protein: CASSPQGPTEAFF.

This sequence joins TRBV18 and TRBJ1-6, with 7 nucleotides matching TRBD1. V trimming: 5 bases; J trimming: 5 bases; junction bases outside the gene matches: 9. CDR1 is KGHSH, CDR2 LQKENI, per germline. CDR3 size: 16 residues. The CDR3 loop reads CASSGLRDRDNSPLHF. The CDR3 DNA reads TGTGCCAGCTCAGGCCTACGGGACAGAGATAATTCACCCCTCCACTTT.

The chain links TRBV19 to TRBJ2-2; 9 bases align to TRBD1. V lost 6 bases and J lost 0; bases outside the gene matches: 8. CDR1 LNHDA and CDR2 SQIVND come from the germline V gene (reference sequence). The CDR3 covers 17 residues. The CDR3 is CASRVGTGKTNTGELFF. DNA for the CDR3: TGTGCCAGTAGGGTCGGGACAGGGAAAACGAACACCGGGGAGCTGTTTTTT.

This sequence joins TRBV19 and TRBJ2-3; possibly TRBD1 for D (5 bases). This CDR3 region has 15 residues. CDR1 is LNHDA, CDR2 SQIVND, per germline (reference sequence). Trimming cost V 2 bases and J 0 bases, with 9 bases left between them. The CDR3 sequence is CASSIRQTSTDTQYF. The CDR3 bases are TGTGCCAGTAGTATACGACAGACAAGCACAGATACGCAGTATTTT.

The rearrangement joins TRBV7-3 to TRBJ1-6; 8 nucleotides line up with TRBD1. Losses at the gene ends were 3 bases for V and 7 bases for J; bases not matched to a gene: 5. Germline V gene sequence: CDR1 SGHTA, CDR2 FQGTGA. The CDR3 covers 15 residues. As DNA, the CDR3 is TGTGCCAGCAGCTTCCGGACAGGGCCGAATTCACCCCTCCACTTT. Amino acids: CASSFRTGPNSPLHF.

The count of this clone is one. The DNA of the CDR3 is TGTGCCAGCAGCTTAGGAGGATTCTACAATGAGCAGTTCTTC. Protein product: CASSLGGFYNEQFF. The genes are TRBV7-2 and TRBJ2-1; D is unclear. V was shortened by 1 base and J by 3 bases, with 7 bases between the two germline ends. Germline CDR1 SGHTA, CDR2 FQGNSA. This CDR3 is built from 14 residues.

The V and J genes are TRBV4-3 and TRBJ2-2; 8 nucleotides align to TRBD2. The junction had 9 bases not matched to a gene; V was cut back by 1 base and J by 5 bases. This CDR3 is built from 17 residues. Germline values: CDR1 LGHNA, CDR2 YSLEER. As DNA, the CDR3 is TGCGCCAGCAGCCAAGGGCCCAGCGGGGGTTTTACCGGGGAGCTGTTTTTT. It is translated as CASSQGPSGGFTGELFF.